Listed below are T cell receptor beta chains from one sample, sequenced in a study of shared clonotypes between healthy human individuals. Method: immunoSEQ multiplex PCR; TCRdb's copy keeps in-frame clones and lacks some. The data contain over 2 million clones, about 95% of them singletons. The sample was naive CD8+ T cells sorted from blood. The receptors derive from a man aged 18 to 30 in good health. Both conserved end residues are part of each CDR3. The D gene is left open where the match is weak. Clone size is shown for a subset of rows, as once, few, many or a class of expanded clone.

v_gene,abundance,j_gene,d_gene,CDR3aa,CDR3nt
TRBV14,.,TRBJ2-7,.,CASSQYSGYEQYF,TGTGCCAGCAGCCAATACTCAGGGTACGAGCAGTACTTC
TRBV11-2,.,TRBJ2-7,.,CASSLIYEQYF,TGTGCCAGCAGCTTAATTTACGAGCAGTACTTC
TRBV28,.,TRBJ1-2,TRBD1,CASKPTGASDYGYTF,TGTGCCAGCAAGCCGACAGGGGCGTCTGACTATGGCTACACCTTC
TRBV19,.,TRBJ1-5,.,CASQTGGWGEPQHF,TGTGCCTCCCAAACGGGTGGCTGGGGGGAGCCCCAGCATTTT
TRBV27,.,TRBJ2-2,TRBD2,CASSLSRASGVSTGELFF,TGTGCCAGCAGTTTATCGAGGGCTAGCGGGGTTTCCACCGGGGAGCTGTTTTTT
TRBV6-1,.,TRBJ1-1,.,CASSDSRERDTEAFF,TGTGCCAGCAGTGATTCCAGGGAACGAGACACTGAAGCTTTCTTT
TRBV13,once,TRBJ2-1,TRBD2,CASSSQGLAGGLQFF,TGTGCCAGCAGCTCCCAGGGACTAGCGGGAGGGTTGCAGTTCTTC
TRBV27,.,TRBJ2-5,.,CASGRLTREETQYF,TGTGCCAGCGGGCGGCTAACCCGCGAAGAGACCCAGTACTTC
TRBV10-1,.,TRBJ2-7,.,CASSEVVEGAYEQYF,TGCGCCAGCAGTGAAGTAGTGGAGGGGGCTTACGAGCAGTACTTC
TRBV19,.,TRBJ2-7,TRBD1,CASTKQGNSYEQYF,TGTGCCAGTACCAAACAGGGGAACTCCTACGAGCAGTACTTC
TRBV9,.,TRBJ2-1,TRBD1,CASSKTGQGYNEQFF,TGTGCCAGCAGCAAAACGGGACAGGGATACAATGAGCAGTTCTTC
TRBV6-1,.,TRBJ1-5,.,CASSEAGRYSNQPQHF,TGTGCCAGCAGTGAAGCGGGCAGATATAGCAATCAGCCCCAGCATTTT
TRBV9,.,TRBJ1-3,TRBD1,CASSVGTGSGNTIYF,TGTGCCAGCAGCGTGGGGACAGGCTCTGGAAACACCATATATTTT
TRBV19,.,TRBJ1-3,.,CASRTESLSGNTIYF,TGTGCCAGTAGGACGGAATCTCTCTCTGGAAACACCATATATTTT
TRBV15,once,TRBJ1-2,.,CATSRDPLGTNYGYTF,TGTGCCACCAGCAGAGACCCCCTAGGGACTAACTATGGCTACACCTTC
TRBV10-1,.,TRBJ2-7,TRBD1,CASSVGTETYEQYF,TGCGCCAGCAGTGTAGGGACAGAGACCTACGAGCAGTACTTC
TRBV7-2,.,TRBJ2-2,.,CASEATGELFF,TGTGCCAGCGAAGCCACCGGGGAGCTGTTTTTT
TRBV30,.,TRBJ1-1,.,CAWSVGTTEAFF,TGTGCCTGGAGTGTAGGAACCACTGAAGCTTTCTTT
TRBV11-2,.,TRBJ2-3,TRBD2,CASSRRSGISDTQYF,TGTGCCAGCAGCCGCCGAAGCGGGATATCAGATACGCAGTATTTT
TRBV28,.,TRBJ2-7,.,CASSGSSLGSYEQYF,TGTGCCAGCAGCGGTAGTTCCCTCGGGTCCTACGAGCAGTACTTC
TRBV9,.,TRBJ2-7,TRBD1,CASSVGQGATYEQYF,TGTGCCAGCAGCGTAGGACAGGGGGCCACCTACGAGCAGTACTTC
TRBV29-1,.,TRBJ2-5,.,CSVEGEGGADWETQYF,TGCAGCGTTGAGGGTGAGGGAGGCGCGGACTGGGAGACCCAGTACTTC
TRBV28,.,TRBJ2-5,TRBD1,CASSSGTGGLRETQYF,TGTGCCAGCAGTTCCGGGACAGGGGGACTAAGGGAGACCCAGTACTTC
TRBV30,.,TRBJ1-5,.,CAWSVQGGQPQHF,TGTGCCTGGAGTGTTCAAGGAGGTCAGCCCCAGCATTTT
TRBV10-3,.,TRBJ2-1,TRBD2,CAISESGGSPYNEQFF,TGTGCCATCAGTGAGTCTGGCGGGAGTCCCTACAATGAGCAGTTCTTC
TRBV6-5,.,TRBJ2-2,.,CASAPGASNTGELFF,TGTGCCAGCGCCCCAGGGGCCAGCAACACCGGGGAGCTGTTTTTT
TRBV11-2,.,TRBJ1-2,.,CASSLGGQGYGYTF,TGTGCCAGCAGCTTAGGTGGTCAGGGCTATGGCTACACCTTC
TRBV21-1,.,TRBJ1-2,.,CASSKWGNGYTF,TGTGCCAGCAGCAAGTGGGGTAATGGCTACACCTTC
TRBV28,.,TRBJ1-2,.,CASSPRTSYGYTF,TGTGCCAGCAGTCCGAGGACAAGCTATGGCTACACCTTC
TRBV29-1,.,TRBJ2-5,.,CSAEGGQIQETQYF,TGCAGCGCAGAGGGTGGACAGATCCAAGAGACCCAGTACTTC
TRBV4-1,.,TRBJ1-6,TRBD1,CASSQVAGQINSPLHF,TGCGCCAGCAGCCAAGTGGCGGGACAGATCAATTCACCCCTCCACTTT
TRBV5-1,.,TRBJ2-7,.,CASSLDGGGSYEQYF,TGCGCCAGCAGCTTGGACGGAGGGGGCTCCTACGAGCAGTACTTC
TRBV30,.,TRBJ1-1,TRBD1,CAWNRRDRVNTEAFF,TGTGCCTGGAATAGGAGAGACAGGGTGAACACTGAAGCTTTCTTT
TRBV6-6,.,TRBJ2-7,.,CASGGSGYEQYF,TGTGCCTCGGGCGGATCAGGGTACGAGCAGTACTTC
TRBV4-3,once,TRBJ1-1,.,CASSQEALTGTEAFF,TGCGCCAGCAGCCAAGAGGCGTTAACGGGCACTGAAGCTTTCTTT
TRBV15,.,TRBJ2-7,.,CATSFDLGLGGYEQYF,TGTGCCACCAGCTTCGACCTAGGCTTGGGCGGCTACGAGCAGTACTTC
TRBV5-4,.,TRBJ2-1,.,CASSLTGMGGEQFF,TGTGCCAGCAGCCTGACAGGGATGGGGGGTGAGCAGTTCTTC
TRBV5-6,once,TRBJ2-7,TRBD1,CASSFWTGNEQYF,TGTGCCAGCAGCTTTTGGACAGGGAACGAGCAGTACTTC
TRBV27,.,TRBJ1-5,.,CASSLLDGRDQPQHF,TGTGCCAGCAGTTTATTAGACGGGAGGGATCAGCCCCAGCATTTT
TRBV27,once,TRBJ2-1,TRBD2,CASSLYLAGEIGPYNEQFF,TGTGCCAGCAGTTTATATTTAGCGGGAGAGATTGGGCCTTACAATGAGCAGTTCTTC
TRBV23-1,.,TRBJ2-3,.,CASSQSPGGRARDTQYF,TGCGCCAGCAGTCAATCGCCTGGTGGAAGGGCGAGAGATACGCAGTATTTT
TRBV6-5,.,TRBJ2-2,.,CASSYSAEGTGELFF,TGTGCCAGCAGTTACTCGGCGGAGGGTACCGGGGAGCTGTTTTTT
TRBV19,.,TRBJ2-7,TRBD1,CASSPFQGAYEQYF,TGTGCCAGTAGCCCTTTTCAGGGGGCCTACGAGCAGTACTTC
TRBV4-3,.,TRBJ2-3,.,CASSDTSTDTQYF,TGCGCCAGCAGCGACACCAGCACAGATACGCAGTATTTT
TRBV27,.,TRBJ2-7,.,CASSTGVSYEQYF,TGTGCCAGCAGTACGGGAGTTTCCTACGAGCAGTACTTC
TRBV15,.,TRBJ2-7,TRBD2,CATSRPGTSGLEQYF,TGTGCCACCAGCAGACCCGGGACTAGCGGCCTGGAGCAGTACTTC
TRBV4-2,once,TRBJ2-3,TRBD2,CASRETSGGPTDTQYF,TGTGCCAGCAGAGAGACTAGCGGGGGGCCCACAGATACGCAGTATTTT